This T cell receptor beta chain was found in a study of blood T cell repertoires in COVID-19. Overall study context: Samples representing acute and convalescent COVID-19 were sourced from the United States, Italy and Spain. PBMCs, B-cell-depleted T cells, or T cells provided the cDNA or gDNA that made up the material.

How the authors handled the data: Scientists estimated how many nucleated cells there were by amplifying reference gene primers. Repertoires were generated with immunoSEQ multiplex PCR, while TCRdb's copy carries only in-frame clones and drops some. V and J calls and clone size are those listed in that table; D and trimming were worked out from the DNA. The sample carries some 180,000 clones, approximately 80% recorded once. V was cut by 6 bases and J by 10 bases, with 18 bases left in between. The germline V gene encodes CDR1 MGHDK and CDR2 SYGVNS. There are 14 residues in the CDR3. The sample was peripheral blood. The chain recombines TRBV25-1 with TRBJ1-4, with D possibly being TRBD1 (5 bases). The sequence was obtained from a woman of 80 years or more with COVID-19, enrolled during active disease. The CDR3 region has the DNA TGTGCCAGCAGCCAGGGTAGCGGGGTAGGAAAACTGTTTTTT. Translation gives CASSQGSGVGKLFF.